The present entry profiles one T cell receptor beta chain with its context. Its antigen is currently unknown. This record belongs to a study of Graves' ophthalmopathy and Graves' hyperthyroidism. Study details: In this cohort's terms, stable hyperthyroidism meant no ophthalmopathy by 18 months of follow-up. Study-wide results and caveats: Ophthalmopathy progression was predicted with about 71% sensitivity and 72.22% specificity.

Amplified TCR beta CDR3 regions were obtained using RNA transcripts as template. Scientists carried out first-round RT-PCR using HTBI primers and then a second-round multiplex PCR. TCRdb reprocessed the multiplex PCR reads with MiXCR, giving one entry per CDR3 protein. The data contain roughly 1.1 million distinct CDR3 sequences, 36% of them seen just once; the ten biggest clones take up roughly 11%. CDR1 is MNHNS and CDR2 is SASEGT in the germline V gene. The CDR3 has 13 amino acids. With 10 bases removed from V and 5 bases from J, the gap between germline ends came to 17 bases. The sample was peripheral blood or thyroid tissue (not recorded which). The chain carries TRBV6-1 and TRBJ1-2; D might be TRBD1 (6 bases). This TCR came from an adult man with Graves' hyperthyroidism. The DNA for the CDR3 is TGTGCCATCCACGAGGAGGGGGGTTATGGCTACACCTTC. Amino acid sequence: CAIHEEGGYGYTF.